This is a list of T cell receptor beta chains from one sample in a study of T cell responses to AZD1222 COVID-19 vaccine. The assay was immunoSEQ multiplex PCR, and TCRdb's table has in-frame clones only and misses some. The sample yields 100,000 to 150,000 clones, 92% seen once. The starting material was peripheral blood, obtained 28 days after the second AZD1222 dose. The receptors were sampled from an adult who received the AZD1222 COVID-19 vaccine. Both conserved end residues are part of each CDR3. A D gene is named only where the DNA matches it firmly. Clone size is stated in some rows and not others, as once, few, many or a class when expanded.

CDR3 DNA: TGTGCCAGCAGTTTAGGAACCTACAGGGGCGGCTACACCTTC
CDR3 protein: CASSLGTYRGGYTF
V gene: TRBV27
clone size: .
J gene: TRBJ1-2
D gene: TRBD1

CDR3 DNA: TGTGCCAGCAGTGGGCTAGCGGGACATAAGGAGACCCAGTACTTC
CDR3 protein: CASSGLAGHKETQYF
V gene: TRBV2
clone size: .
J gene: TRBJ2-5
D gene: TRBD2

CDR3 DNA: TGTGCCAGCAGTTTAACAGTTTTAAACATTCAGTACTTC
CDR3 protein: CASSLTVLNIQYF
V gene: TRBV28
clone size: .
J gene: TRBJ2-4
D gene: .

CDR3 DNA: TGTGCCAGCAGCTTAGTTTTTCAGAGCACCGGGGAGCTGTTTTTT
CDR3 protein: CASSLVFQSTGELFF
V gene: TRBV7-8
clone size: .
J gene: TRBJ2-2
D gene: .

CDR3 DNA: TGTGCCAGCAGTGTCCAGGGGGACACTGAAGCTTTCTTT
CDR3 protein: CASSVQGDTEAFF
V gene: TRBV25-1
clone size: .
J gene: TRBJ1-1
D gene: TRBD1

CDR3 DNA: TGTGCCAGCAGCTTGTTGACTAGCGATCCCGAGCAGTACTTC
CDR3 protein: CASSLLTSDPEQYF
V gene: TRBV7-9
clone size: .
J gene: TRBJ2-7
D gene: TRBD2

CDR3 DNA: TGTGCCAGCAGTTTAGGGGGTAACAGTCAGCCCCAGCATTTT
CDR3 protein: CASSLGGNSQPQHF
V gene: TRBV27
clone size: .
J gene: TRBJ1-5
D gene: .

CDR3 DNA: TGTGCCAGCAGTGGGACAGGGGCTTCACCCCTCCACTTT
CDR3 protein: CASSGTGASPLHF
V gene: TRBV28
clone size: .
J gene: TRBJ1-6
D gene: TRBD1

CDR3 DNA: TGTGCCACCAGTAGGGACAGGGGCTATCTCTCTGGAAACACCATATATTTT
CDR3 protein: CATSRDRGYLSGNTIYF
V gene: TRBV15
clone size: once
J gene: TRBJ1-3
D gene: TRBD1

CDR3 DNA: TGTGCCAGCAGCATCTATCTCACTGAAGCTTTCTTT
CDR3 protein: CASSIYLTEAFF
V gene: TRBV7-2
clone size: .
J gene: TRBJ1-1
D gene: .

CDR3 DNA: TGTGCCAGCAGTTTAGGGCTAGCGGCATACAATGAGCAGTTCTTC
CDR3 protein: CASSLGLAAYNEQFF
V gene: TRBV28
clone size: .
J gene: TRBJ2-1
D gene: TRBD2

CDR3 DNA: TGTGCCACCAGTGTAGGGGATGAGACCCAGTACTTC
CDR3 protein: CATSVGDETQYF
V gene: TRBV24-1
clone size: few
J gene: TRBJ2-5
D gene: .

CDR3 DNA: TGTGCCAGCAGTTTATCGTTCGGACATAGACAGGGGCAGAACACTGAAGCTTTCTTT
CDR3 protein: CASSLSFGHRQGQNTEAFF
V gene: TRBV27
clone size: .
J gene: TRBJ1-1
D gene: TRBD1

CDR3 DNA: TGTGCCAGCAGCGGGAGACAGGGCTACGAGCAGTACTTC
CDR3 protein: CASSGRQGYEQYF
V gene: TRBV9
clone size: .
J gene: TRBJ2-7
D gene: TRBD1

CDR3 DNA: TGTGCCAGCAGTTTTGAGCAGAACACTGAAGCTTTCTTT
CDR3 protein: CASSFEQNTEAFF
V gene: TRBV12-3/TRBV12-4
clone size: .
J gene: TRBJ1-1
D gene: .

CDR3 DNA: TGCGCCAGCAGCGTAGGACTAGCGGGAGCGCTTTGGAGTTACAATGAGCAGTTCTTC
CDR3 protein: CASSVGLAGALWSYNEQFF
V gene: TRBV5-1
clone size: .
J gene: TRBJ2-1
D gene: TRBD2

CDR3 DNA: TGTGCCAGCAGCTTAGGGCCGGGATGGAACAATGAGCAGTTCTTC
CDR3 protein: CASSLGPGWNNEQFF
V gene: TRBV7-2
clone size: .
J gene: TRBJ2-1
D gene: .

CDR3 DNA: TGTGCCAGCAGCAGACTCGACGAGCAGTACTTC
CDR3 protein: CASSRLDEQYF
V gene: TRBV2
clone size: once
J gene: TRBJ2-7
D gene: .

CDR3 DNA: TGTGCCAGCTCACCGACACAGGGGAACACTGAAGCTTTCTTT
CDR3 protein: CASSPTQGNTEAFF
V gene: TRBV18
clone size: .
J gene: TRBJ1-1
D gene: .

CDR3 DNA: TGTGCCACCAGCAGAAACGGACAGCCCTACGAGCAGTACTTC
CDR3 protein: CATSRNGQPYEQYF
V gene: TRBV15
clone size: .
J gene: TRBJ2-7
D gene: .

CDR3 DNA: TGTGCCAGCAGTTACCGGGGAAACAATCAGCCCCAGCATTTT
CDR3 protein: CASSYRGNNQPQHF
V gene: TRBV6-5
clone size: .
J gene: TRBJ1-5
D gene: .

CDR3 DNA: TGCAGCGTTGAGGTCCGGGGGCCATCCTACGCCGGGGAGCTGTTTTTT
CDR3 protein: CSVEVRGPSYAGELFF
V gene: TRBV29-1
clone size: .
J gene: TRBJ2-2
D gene: .

CDR3 DNA: TGTGCCAGCAGCGTGTCAGGGGGCCGGCGAGAGACCCAGTACTTC
CDR3 protein: CASSVSGGRRETQYF
V gene: TRBV9
clone size: .
J gene: TRBJ2-5
D gene: TRBD1

CDR3 DNA: TGTGCCAGCAGTTACCGGGGCGGGAATACTGAAGCTTTCTTT
CDR3 protein: CASSYRGGNTEAFF
V gene: TRBV6-6
clone size: .
J gene: TRBJ1-1
D gene: .

CDR3 DNA: TGTGCCATCAGTAATTTGTTACCAGGGCGCGAGCAGTACTTC
CDR3 protein: CAISNLLPGREQYF
V gene: TRBV10-3
clone size: .
J gene: TRBJ2-7
D gene: .

CDR3 DNA: TGTGCCAGCAGCTCTAGGTCCGGGGGGGCAGGACTCTATGGCTACACCTTC
CDR3 protein: CASSSRSGGAGLYGYTF
V gene: TRBV3-1/TRBV3-2
clone size: .
J gene: TRBJ1-2
D gene: .

CDR3 DNA: TGTGCCAGCTACGAGACAATGGGGGTCTATGAGCAGTTCTTC
CDR3 protein: CASYETMGVYEQFF
V gene: TRBV2
clone size: .
J gene: TRBJ2-1
D gene: .

CDR3 DNA: TGTGCCAGCAGTCCCCTAGCTAGCGGGCTATACAATGAGCAGTTCTTC
CDR3 protein: CASSPLASGLYNEQFF
V gene: TRBV28
clone size: few
J gene: TRBJ2-1
D gene: TRBD2

CDR3 DNA: TGTGCCAGCACCACCCAAACAGGCCCCGAGGAAAAACTGTTTTTT
CDR3 protein: CASTTQTGPEEKLFF
V gene: TRBV28
clone size: .
J gene: TRBJ1-4
D gene: .

CDR3 DNA: TGTGCCAGTATAGAGGGCGGGGCGAACAATGAAAAACTGTTTTTT
CDR3 protein: CASIEGGANNEKLFF
V gene: TRBV19
clone size: .
J gene: TRBJ1-4
D gene: .

CDR3 DNA: TGTGCCAGCAGCCAAGAGGCTCACTCCTACAATGAGCAGTTCTTC
CDR3 protein: CASSQEAHSYNEQFF
V gene: TRBV3-1/TRBV3-2
clone size: .
J gene: TRBJ2-1
D gene: .

CDR3 DNA: TGTGCCAGCAGTTTGCCCGGGTTCGCGGGAACTGGGGCCAACGTCCTGACTTTC
CDR3 protein: CASSLPGFAGTGANVLTF
V gene: TRBV28
clone size: .
J gene: TRBJ2-6
D gene: .

CDR3 DNA: TGTGCCAGCAGCAGTTACCGGGACAGGTCTAACACCGGGGAGCTGTTTTTT
CDR3 protein: CASSSYRDRSNTGELFF
V gene: TRBV21-1
clone size: .
J gene: TRBJ2-2
D gene: .

CDR3 DNA: TGTGCCAGCAGTTTATTCGGGGGCATCACCGGGGAGCTGTTTTTT
CDR3 protein: CASSLFGGITGELFF
V gene: TRBV27
clone size: .
J gene: TRBJ2-2
D gene: .

CDR3 DNA: TGTGCCAGCAGCCCCCGACAGGGCCGCTATGGCTACACCTTC
CDR3 protein: CASSPRQGRYGYTF
V gene: TRBV7-9
clone size: .
J gene: TRBJ1-2
D gene: TRBD1

CDR3 DNA: TGTGCCAGCAGCCGACAGGGCCAAAGGGGTACCGGGGAGCTGTTTTTT
CDR3 protein: CASSRQGQRGTGELFF
V gene: TRBV5-6
clone size: .
J gene: TRBJ2-2
D gene: TRBD1

CDR3 DNA: TGCGCCAGCAGCCAAGTGCTTCCGAACACTGAAGCTTTCTTT
CDR3 protein: CASSQVLPNTEAFF
V gene: TRBV4-1
clone size: once
J gene: TRBJ1-1
D gene: .

CDR3 DNA: TGTGCCAGCAGTTTAGGGACAGCAGAGACCCAGTACTTC
CDR3 protein: CASSLGTAETQYF
V gene: TRBV12-3/TRBV12-4
clone size: once
J gene: TRBJ2-5
D gene: .

CDR3 DNA: TGTGCCAGCCAGGATAGCTCTGGAAACACCATATATTTT
CDR3 protein: CASQDSSGNTIYF
V gene: TRBV28
clone size: .
J gene: TRBJ1-3
D gene: .

CDR3 DNA: TGCAGCGTTGGGGAGCGGGGGAATGAAAAACTGTTTTTT
CDR3 protein: CSVGERGNEKLFF
V gene: TRBV29-1
clone size: .
J gene: TRBJ1-4
D gene: .

CDR3 DNA: TGTGCCAGCATCGGGGGTTATGAAAAACTGTTTTTT
CDR3 protein: CASIGGYEKLFF
V gene: TRBV2
clone size: .
J gene: TRBJ1-4
D gene: .

CDR3 DNA: TGCAGCGTCACACAGGGGGCAACCTATGGCTACACCTTC
CDR3 protein: CSVTQGATYGYTF
V gene: TRBV29-1
clone size: .
J gene: TRBJ1-2
D gene: TRBD1

CDR3 DNA: TGTGCCAGCAGCCGAGCCACAGGGGGCTGGGAGCAGTACTTC
CDR3 protein: CASSRATGGWEQYF
V gene: TRBV11-2
clone size: .
J gene: TRBJ2-7
D gene: TRBD1

CDR3 DNA: TGTGCCAGTAGTACGACTAGCGTGTATCGCTACGAGCAGTACTTC
CDR3 protein: CASSTTSVYRYEQYF
V gene: TRBV19
clone size: .
J gene: TRBJ2-7
D gene: TRBD2

CDR3 DNA: TGTGCCAGCAGGCTACAGGGGAACACCGGGGAGCTGTTTTTT
CDR3 protein: CASRLQGNTGELFF
V gene: TRBV9
clone size: .
J gene: TRBJ2-2
D gene: .

CDR3 DNA: TGTGCCAGCAGTGAAAGCGGTCGGGATAGCGGCTACACCTTC
CDR3 protein: CASSESGRDSGYTF
V gene: TRBV6-1
clone size: .
J gene: TRBJ1-2
D gene: .

CDR3 DNA: TGTGCCAGCAGCGTAGGGGACAGGGGTTCCTACGAGCAGTACTTC
CDR3 protein: CASSVGDRGSYEQYF
V gene: TRBV9
clone size: .
J gene: TRBJ2-7
D gene: TRBD1

CDR3 DNA: TGTGCCAGCAGCCAGGGTGTGGGGCAAGAGACCCAGTACTTC
CDR3 protein: CASSQGVGQETQYF
V gene: TRBV7-8
clone size: .
J gene: TRBJ2-5
D gene: .

CDR3 DNA: TGTGCCAGCAGGATGGCAGGGGGGCAAGAGACCCAGTACTTC
CDR3 protein: CASRMAGGQETQYF
V gene: TRBV5-5
clone size: .
J gene: TRBJ2-5
D gene: .

CDR3 DNA: TGTGCCAGCAGCAGCTTAGGGTACGGATATGGCTACACCTTC
CDR3 protein: CASSSLGYGYGYTF
V gene: TRBV7-8
clone size: .
J gene: TRBJ1-2
D gene: .

CDR3 DNA: TGTGCCAGCTCAACAGGGTCTCAGCCCCAGCATTTT
CDR3 protein: CASSTGSQPQHF
V gene: TRBV18
clone size: once
J gene: TRBJ1-5
D gene: .

CDR3 DNA: TGTGCCAGCAGCCCAGGACAGGGTGGGTACTACGAGCAGTACTTC
CDR3 protein: CASSPGQGGYYEQYF
V gene: TRBV11-3
clone size: .
J gene: TRBJ2-7
D gene: TRBD1

CDR3 DNA: TGTGCCAGCAGCCAAAGGCAGGGAGGCCAAGAGACCCAGTACTTC
CDR3 protein: CASSQRQGGQETQYF
V gene: TRBV3-1/TRBV3-2
clone size: .
J gene: TRBJ2-5
D gene: .

CDR3 DNA: TGTGCCAGCAGCTTACGGGAGTACTACGAGCAGTACTTC
CDR3 protein: CASSLREYYEQYF
V gene: TRBV7-8
clone size: .
J gene: TRBJ2-7
D gene: .